The entry that follows covers one T cell receptor beta chain sequence. Its antigen remains unknown. The sample is drawn from a study of a mutant IDH1 vaccine in newly diagnosed glioma. The time point: week 35, safety follow-up. The content of each vaccine dose was 300 ug of mutant IDH1 20-mer peptide, and topical imiquimod accompanied it. The table came from immunoSEQ multiplex PCR; TCRdb's copy has only in-frame clones and leaves some out. The sample has approximately 61,000 clones; 81% are singletons. Specimen: PBMCs, collected from a glioma patient whose treatment included an IDH1 peptide vaccine. This TCR derives from a man aged 35-49 years with glioma.

The CDR3 protein is CASSLLDREIETQYF. The CDR3, as DNA: TGTGCCAGCAGCTTGTTGGACAGGGAGATAGAGACCCAGTACTTC. V usage is TRBV5-6 and J usage is TRBJ2-5, with 8 bases that match TRBD1. The CDR3 runs 15 residues. In germline, CDR1 is SGHDT, CDR2 YYEEEE. V shed 1 base and J 4 bases; nucleotides not matched to a gene: 6.